Each of the 10 T cell receptor beta chains below was sequenced from the same sample in a study of blood T cells in healthy people across ages. Sample-barcoded 5' priming and a J-beta primer mix drove a second PCR of roughly 6 to 12 cycles. Each CDR3 protein gets one entry after TCRdb re-called the 5' RACE reads with MiXCR. The sample shows around 870,000 distinct CDR3 sequences, 29% of them seen only once. Sequencing input: blood. The receptors were gathered from a woman aged 80 or over in good health.

This chain connects TRBV29-1 to TRBJ2-5, with TRBD2 identical over 13 bases. This CDR3 region has 14 residues. Germline-derived CDR1 and CDR2 are SQVTM and ANQGSEA. J lost 11 bases, V lost 7 bases, and 13 bases had no gene match. The CDR3 protein is CSARTSGGAGEQYF. Here the CDR3 DNA reads TGCAGCGCCCGAACTAGCGGGGGGGCCGGTGAGCAGTACTTC.

The table lists this clonotype with many counts. The V gene is TRBV20-1, the J gene TRBJ2-3; no definite D call. The CDR3 is 12 residues long. Germline values: CDR1 DFQATT, CDR2 SNEGSKA (reference sequence). Trimming took 3 bases from V and 4 from J, leaving 8 bases between them. CDR3 DNA sequence: TGCAGTGCTAGTGATAAGGCAGATACGCAGTATTTT. This translates into CSASDKADTQYF.

As regards this clonotype: A much more abundant neighbour one base away suggests this may be a read error. This chain links TRBV27 with TRBJ2-1, with D possibly matching TRBD2 (5 bases). V was trimmed by 8 bases and J by 0 bases, leaving 11 bases between them. This CDR3 has 14 amino acids. The V gene's germline CDR1 is MNHEY and CDR2 SMNVEV (reference sequence). The CDR3 sequence is CASGPGSSYNEQFF. As DNA, the CDR3 is TGTGCCAGCGGGCCTGGGAGCTCCTACAATGAGCAGTTCTTC.

This clonotype was detected many times. The gene calls are TRBV7-6 and TRBJ2-7; the match to TRBD1 covers 10 bases. Germline CDR1 is SGHVS and CDR2 is FNYEAQ. This CDR3 contains 17 residues. The V gene end was trimmed by 5 bases and the J gene end by 4 bases; junction bases not matched to a gene: 14. The CDR3 coding sequence is TGTGCCAGCAGCACTAGAGGCCGGCGGGACAGGGGATACGAGCAGTACTTC. This translates into CASSTRGRRDRGYEQYF.

The table lists this clonotype with a few counts. This chain links TRBV20-1 with TRBJ1-6; a possible D gene is TRBD1 (5 bases). Between the trimmed V and J ends, which lost 3 bases and 5 bases, there was a span of 14 bases. Germline lookup yields CDR1 DFQATT and CDR2 SNEGSKA (reference sequence). This CDR3 has 15 amino acids. Here the CDR3 reads CSARTQGTNNSPLHF. CDR3 sequence (DNA): TGCAGTGCTAGGACGCAGGGCACCAATAATTCACCCCTCCACTTT.

This clonotype was picked up many times. This could be a read error, since a much larger clone is one nucleotide away. The CDR3 sequence is CASSPPPGGNEQYF. The CDR3 DNA reads as TGTGCCAGCAGCCCCCCGCCCGGGGGTAATGAGCAGTACTTC. The chain recombines TRBV7-2 with TRBJ2-7; tentative D call: TRBD2 (6 bases). V was shortened by 5 bases and J by 7 bases, with 18 bases between the two germline ends. The CDR3 is made up of 14 amino acids. Germline CDR1 and CDR2: SGHTA and FQGNSA.

To note about this clonotype: This may be a read error: a much more frequent sequence differs by one nucleotide. The V and J genes are TRBV7-2 and TRBJ2-7, with a weak D call TRBD1 (6 bases). The CDR3 covers 13 residues. Trimming removed 6 bases at V and 7 bases at J, with 16 bases between. Looked up from germline, CDR1 is SGHTA and CDR2 is FQGNSA. This CDR3 reads CASSMDRRNEQYF. CDR3 nucleotides: TGTGCCAGCAGTATGGACAGACGCAATGAGCAGTACTTC. Complete variable domain (other parts from reference TRBV7-2 and TRBJ2-7): GAGVSQSPSNKVTEKGKDVELRCDPISGHTALYWYRQSLGQGLEFLIYFQGNSAPDKSGLPSDRFSAERTGGSVSTLTIQRTQQEDSAVYLCASSMDRRNEQYFGPGTRLTVT.

A remark on this clonotype: One end of the junction varies from germline; a read error may be responsible. This chain connects TRBV18 to TRBJ1-5, with 7 bases aligning to TRBD1. Germline values: CDR1 KGHSH, CDR2 LQKENI. There are 17 residues in the CDR3. CDR3 DNA: TGTGCCAGCCCACCTAGCTTAGGGGGCGCCGGCAATCAGCCCCAGCATTTT. This encodes CASPPSLGGAGNQPQHF.

This clonotype has ten or more counts. The chain carries TRBV7-2 and TRBJ2-1; 7 bases map to TRBD1. Germline CDR1 SGHTA, CDR2 FQGNSA. The CDR3 runs 14 residues. V trimming: 5 bases; J trimming: 7 bases; junction bases outside the gene matches: 8. As DNA, the CDR3 is TGTGCCAGCAGCCACCCCGGGACAGCGAATGAGCAGTTCTTC. This sequence encodes CASSHPGTANEQFF.

A word on this clonotype: A much larger clone lies one base from this, so it may be a read error. This chain joins TRBV7-2 and TRBJ2-5, with D hard to call. CDR1 is SGHTA, CDR2 FQGNSA, per germline. This CDR3 comprises 13 residues. CDR3 DNA: TGTGTCAGCAGCTTTGAGACGGATCGTACCCAGTACTTC. Amino acid sequence: CVSSFETDRTQYF.